This TCR beta chain was recorded in a study of post-analysis software for immune sequencing data. The CDR3 length is 15 residues. Germline V lookup: CDR1 KGHSH, CDR2 LQKENI. V lost 3 bases to trimming and J lost 9 bases; unmatched junction nucleotides: 8. Prepared libraries of TCR beta cDNA carried unique molecular identifiers. Once roughly 0.95 to 10 million T cells were used, some 500,000 cDNA molecules resulted. TCRdb processed the PCR reads anew with MiXCR; each CDR3 protein has one entry. The table lists 740,000 or so distinct CDR3 sequences, roughly 50% of them singletons. This clonotype was observed a single time. The antigen is not known. Broader study findings: Compared with controls, patients had more of about five TRBV segments, including TRBV5-6, TRBV5-1 and TRBV20-1. Under F measure analysis, samples from one preparation batch co-clustered strongly.

This clonotype originated in a girl aged 5-17 years with multiple sclerosis. The chain employs TRBV18 and TRBJ2-1; TRBD1 matches at 10 bases. The material sequenced was blood. CDR3 in amino acids: CASSPWGTGESEQFF. CDR3 in DNA: TGTGCCAGCTCACCCTGGGGGACAGGGGAAAGTGAGCAGTTCTTC.